The TCR beta chain under discussion was sequenced for a study of blood T cell repertoires in COVID-19. Overall study: Material from acute and convalescent COVID-19 was sourced from the United States, Italy and Spain. T cells, B-cell-depleted T cells, or PBMCs supplied cDNA or gDNA.

Seattle patients were enrolled during active infection and followed longitudinally. This clone was recorded only once. Generated by immunoSEQ multiplex PCR, the TCRdb table keeps only in-frame clones and is missing some. Of about 390,000 clones listed, around 87% are singletons. This CDR3 is 13 amino acids long. CDR1 is SGHAT, CDR2 FQNNGV, per germline. V shed 2 bases and J shed 4 bases, with 9 bases lying between them. The V call is TRBV11-2, the J call TRBJ2-7, with D unclear. Sequencing was done on a sample of peripheral blood. This receptor was taken from a woman aged 60-75 years with COVID-19, enrolled during active disease. The CDR3 DNA is TGTGCCAGCAGCTTAATCCCCAGTTACGAGCAGTACTTC. Translating it yields CASSLIPSYEQYF. Full variable domain (outside the CDR3, taken from reference TRBV11-2 and TRBJ2-7): EAGVAQSPRYKIIEKRQSVAFWCNPISGHATLYWYQQILGQGPKLLIQFQNNGVVDDSQLPKDRFSAERLKGVDSTLKIQPAKLEDSAVYLCASSLIPSYEQYFGPGTRLTVT.